The next 28 T cell receptor beta chains were all read from a single sample in a study of blood T cell repertoires in COVID-19. TCRdb's copy holds only in-frame clones and misses some; the assay was immunoSEQ multiplex PCR. The sample carries tens of thousands of clones, over 70% recorded once. Sequencing used peripheral blood. The receptors originated from a human donor with active or convalescent COVID-19. The donor label of this sample is uncertain.

The chain links TRBV12-1 to TRBJ2-7; the table's D gene call, TRBD1, was not cross checked with the DNA. TRBV12-1 is given as a pseudogene. This CDR3 comprises 13 residues. The CDR3 protein is CASSLGQFYEQYF. CDR3 DNA: TGTGCCAGCAGCCTGGGACAGTTCTACGAGCAGTACTTC.

The CDR3, as DNA: TGTGCCAGCAGTTCTCACTACATGGATGGCTACACCTTC. Protein: CASSSHYMDGYTF. V gene TRBV12-3 or TRBV12-4 combines with J gene TRBJ1-2; D call uncertain. Trimming removed 4 bases from V and 6 bases from J, with 12 bases in between. The CDR3 runs 13 residues.

In the case of this clone: Distinct nucleotide sequences in the sample also encode this CDR3. The J gene is TRBJ1-1, the V gene TRBV3-1 (or the pseudogene TRBV3-2), with D tentatively TRBD1 (6 bases). This CDR3 contains 14 residues. Germline lookup yields CDR1 LGHDT and CDR2 YNNKEL (reference sequence). V shed 3 bases and J shed 0 bases, with 8 bases lying between them. CDR3 loop: CASSHQGMNTEAFF. CDR3 bases: TGTGCCAGCAGCCATCAGGGGATGAACACTGAAGCTTTCTTT.

J is TRBJ1-4 and V is TRBV19; the match to TRBD1 covers 8 bases. Trimming took 0 bases from V and 7 from J; bases not matched to a gene: 7. This CDR3 region has 16 residues. Germline V gives CDR1 LNHDA, CDR2 SQIVND (reference sequence). The CDR3 DNA sequence: TGTGCCAGTAGTATAGATGGGACAGGCAATCCTGAAAAACTGTTTTTT. Its protein is CASSIDGTGNPEKLFF.

This chain connects TRBV5-5 to TRBJ2-5; D perhaps matches TRBD2 (5 bases). CDR1 and CDR2 (germline): SGHKS, YYEKEE (reference sequence). The CDR3 length is 15 residues. V shed 0 bases and J shed 0 bases, with 9 bases lying between them. CDR3: CASSLGGLYQETQYF. The CDR3 DNA reads as TGTGCCAGCAGCTTGGGAGGGTTGTACCAAGAGACCCAGTACTTC.

J is TRBJ1-1 and V is TRBV27; D gene ambiguous. Per germline, CDR1 MNHEY and CDR2 SMNVEV (reference sequence). V lost 7 bases to trimming and J lost 7 bases, with 7 bases between them. CDR3 length: 10 residues. The CDR3 sequence: CASTPCEAFF. In nucleotides, the CDR3 is TGTGCCAGCACCCCCTGTGAAGCTTTCTTT.

The chain carries TRBV7-2 and TRBJ2-3, with 10 bases lining up with TRBD2. J lost 0 bases, V lost 2 bases, and 2 bases had no gene match. This CDR3 region has 16 residues. The germline CDR1 and CDR2 sequences are SGHTA and FQGNSA. CDR3: CASSLKLAGSTDTQYF. Written as DNA, the CDR3 is TGTGCCAGCAGCTTAAAACTAGCGGGAAGCACAGATACGCAGTATTTT. The whole variable domain, remainder taken from reference TRBV7-2 and TRBJ2-3, is GAGVSQSPSNKVTEKGKDVELRCDPISGHTALYWYRQSLGQGLEFLIYFQGNSAPDKSGLPSDRFSAERTGGSVSTLTIQRTQQEDSAVYLCASSLKLAGSTDTQYFGPGTRLTVL.

The chain has TRBV4-3 and TRBJ2-5; possible D gene TRBD1, 6 bases. Germline values: CDR1 LGHNA, CDR2 YSLEER. The CDR3 consists of 17 residues. The V gene lost 4 bases and the J gene lost 4 bases, with 22 bases spanning the gap. The CDR3 loop is CASSLKHRQVGGETQYF. Written as DNA, the CDR3 is TGCGCCAGCAGCCTCAAACACCGACAGGTTGGAGGAGAGACCCAGTACTTC.

The CDR3: CASSVDSGRSYTF. The CDR3 DNA reads as TGTGCCAGCAGCGTAGATTCAGGGCGGAGCTACACCTTC. The rearrangement uses TRBV9 and TRBJ1-2; a possible D gene is TRBD1 (5 bases). Germline V gives CDR1 SGDLS, CDR2 YYNGEE. The V end was cut by 0 bases, the J end by 9 bases, with 12 bases between. This CDR3 has 13 amino acids.

This chain connects TRBV7-3 to TRBJ2-7; the match to TRBD2 covers 8 bases. Germline V gives CDR1 SGHTA, CDR2 FQGTGA. This CDR3 region has 13 residues. Trimming removed 8 bases from V and 6 bases from J; junction bases left unmatched: 9. CDR3 nucleotides: TGTGCCAGCTCCGGACTAGCTCAGGGCGAGCAGTACTTC. This translates into CASSGLAQGEQYF.

The V call is TRBV5-1, the J call TRBJ2-3, with TRBD1 as a possible D gene (6 bases). Germline values: CDR1 SGHRS, CDR2 YFSETQ. The CDR3 has 18 residues. V was clipped by 2 bases and J by 1 base, with 20 bases between them. The CDR3 DNA is TGCGCCAGCAGCTTTTCTCCCGCAGGGGTCGGTGGCACAGATACGCAGTATTTT. It is translated as CASSFSPAGVGGTDTQYF.

The chain carries TRBV4-3 and TRBJ2-3; TRBD1 matches at 8 bases. The CDR3 loop spans 16 amino acids. V gave up 4 bases and J gave up 2 bases; unmatched junction bases: 8. Looked up from germline, CDR1 is LGHNA and CDR2 is YSLEER. The CDR3 region is CASSPMTGAHTDTQYF. In DNA, the CDR3 is TGCGCCAGCAGCCCCATGACAGGGGCCCACACAGATACGCAGTATTTT.

The rearrangement joins TRBV9 to TRBJ2-3, with 8 bases aligning to TRBD2. CDR3 size: 16 residues. Per the germline V gene, CDR1 is SGDLS and CDR2 is YYNGEE. V dropped 4 bases and J dropped 0; count of bases not matched to a gene: 7. For the CDR3, the DNA is TGTGCCAGCAGCTGGGGACTAGGGGGAAGCACAGATACGCAGTATTTT. Translated, it gives CASSWGLGGSTDTQYF.

This clone has only a few counts. The rearrangement uses TRBV10-3 and TRBJ1-4; 7 nucleotides agree with TRBD1. With 7 bases clipped from V and 7 bases from J, the junction kept 6 bases outside the gene matches. This CDR3 spans 13 amino acids. Germline loops: CDR1 ENHRY, CDR2 SYGVKD. The CDR3 region is CAITGTVGEKLFF. CDR3 sequence (DNA): TGTGCCATCACTGGGACAGTGGGTGAAAAACTGTTTTTT.

This clone was observed once. The genes are TRBV29-1 and TRBJ1-2, with D possibly matching TRBD1 (6 bases). This CDR3 contains 13 residues. V shed 7 bases and J shed 6 bases, with 18 bases lying between them. Germline loops: CDR1 SQVTM, CDR2 ANQGSEA. The CDR3 is CSAEEQQGNGYTF. DNA for the CDR3: TGCAGCGCCGAAGAGCAGCAGGGGAATGGCTACACCTTC.

The chain links TRBV25-1 to TRBJ1-2; weak D call: TRBD1 (6 bases). The CDR3 has 13 amino acids. CDR1 is MGHDK, CDR2 SYGVNS, per germline. V lost 2 bases and J lost 8, with 12 bases in between. Here the CDR3 reads CASSERWGGGYTF. The CDR3 DNA sequence: TGTGCCAGCAGTGAAAGGTGGGGGGGCGGCTACACCTTC.

This CDR3 is CASSYRSLGGRPEAFF. The CDR3 coding sequence is TGTGCCAGCAGTTACCGTTCGTTGGGGGGAAGGCCTGAAGCTTTCTTT. V usage is TRBV6-6 and J usage is TRBJ1-1; D might be TRBD1 (5 bases). This CDR3 comprises 16 residues. From germline, CDR1 is MNHNY and CDR2 SVGAGI (reference sequence). Between the trimmed V and J ends, which lost 2 bases and 6 bases, there was a span of 19 bases.

The V gene is TRBV7-9, the J gene TRBJ2-5; TRBD2 matches at 9 bases. Germline lookup yields CDR1 SEHNR and CDR2 FQNEAQ (reference sequence). The trim removed 2 bases at V and 5 bases at J, leaving 3 bases unmatched. The CDR3 extends over 14 amino acids. The CDR3 here is CASSLKREEETQYF. CDR3 DNA sequence: TGTGCCAGCAGCTTAAAGCGGGAGGAGGAGACCCAGTACTTC.

The chain carries TRBV7-2 and TRBJ1-3, with D perhaps TRBD1 (5 bases). CDR3 length: 19 residues. Germline CDR1 and CDR2: SGHTA and FQGNSA. V lost 2 bases and J 0 bases, leaving 20 bases between the germline ends. Here the CDR3 DNA reads TGTGCCAGCAGCTTAATTATGGGGGGTCTTCTTGACTCTGGAAACACCATATATTTT. This gives the protein CASSLIMGGLLDSGNTIYF.

This clone has just a few counts. This chain links TRBV28 with TRBJ2-1, with 8 nucleotides matching TRBD2. The CDR3 loop spans 16 amino acids. The ends lost 4 bases at V and 8 bases at J; junction bases unmatched: 13. From germline, CDR1 is MDHEN and CDR2 SYDVKM. The CDR3 is CASSSLRSGSGDEQFF. For the CDR3, the DNA is TGTGCCAGCAGTTCCCTCAGGAGCGGGAGTGGAGATGAGCAGTTCTTC.

The chain uses TRBV7-2 and TRBJ1-2; D unresolved. The germline V and J ends were trimmed by 3 bases and 0 bases, with 11 bases remaining between them. Germline V gene sequence: CDR1 SGHTA, CDR2 FQGNSA. This CDR3 spans 15 amino acids. As DNA, the CDR3 is TGTGCCAGCAGCTTTAAGCGGGTAGCTAACTATGGCTACACCTTC. It codes for CASSFKRVANYGYTF.

V usage is TRBV5-6 and J usage is TRBJ1-4, with TRBD1 matching over 8 bases. The CDR3 totals 15 residues. The V segment lost 2 bases and the J segment 5 bases; nucleotides outside the gene matches: 5. CDR1 and CDR2 from the germline V gene are SGHDT and YYEEEE. CDR3 sequence (DNA): TGTGCCAGCAGCTTAGGGGACAGGCCCAATGAAAAACTGTTTTTT. This codes for CASSLGDRPNEKLFF. The whole variable domain, remainder taken from reference TRBV5-6 and TRBJ1-4, is DAGVTQSPTHLIKTRGQQVTLRCSPKSGHDTVSWYQQALGQGPQFIFQYYEEEERQRGNFPDRFSGHQFPNYSSELNVNALLLGDSALYLCASSLGDRPNEKLFFGSGTQLSVL.

V usage is TRBV9 and J usage is TRBJ2-1; weak D call: TRBD1 (6 bases). In germline, CDR1 is SGDLS, CDR2 YYNGEE. The V gene lost 4 bases and the J gene lost 3 bases, with 14 bases spanning the gap. CDR3 length: 15 residues. CDR3 bases: TGTGCCAGCAGCCACGGAAGAGGGGGCTACAATGAGCAGTTCTTC. Protein sequence: CASSHGRGGYNEQFF.

The chain joins TRBV24-1 to TRBJ2-3; 10 positions match TRBD2. The germline V gene has CDR1 KGHDR and CDR2 SFDVKD. Losses at the gene ends were 0 bases for V and 5 bases for J; bases not matched to a gene: 10. The CDR3 is 18 amino acids. The CDR3 DNA is TGTGCCACCAGTGATTTGGGCGCTAGCGGGGGAGTGGGAGATACGCAGTATTTT. It specifies CATSDLGASGGVGDTQYF.

The chain uses TRBV28 and TRBJ1-3, with a weak D call TRBD1 (6 bases). CDR3 size: 15 residues. Trimming stripped 4 bases from V and 4 bases from J, with 14 bases between. Per germline, CDR1 MDHEN and CDR2 SYDVKM. CDR3 region: CASSSGQFLGNTIYF. CDR3 nucleotide sequence: TGTGCCAGCAGTTCCGGACAGTTTCTGGGAAACACCATATATTTT.

The rearrangement joins TRBV5-5 to TRBJ2-1, with 11 bases identical to TRBD1. The CDR3 runs 17 residues. Germline V gene sequence: CDR1 SGHKS, CDR2 YYEKEE (reference sequence). V dropped 0 bases and J dropped 4; count of bases not matched to a gene: 6. In DNA, the CDR3 is TGTGCCAGCAGCTTGGCTTATGGGACAGGGGGTTACAATGAGCAGTTCTTC. Translating gives CASSLAYGTGGYNEQFF.

This clone was counted between two and nine times. Other DNA sequences of this sample code for an identical CDR3. The rearrangement joins TRBV7-3 to TRBJ2-1; 10 nucleotides agree with TRBD2. Germline V CDR1 and CDR2: SGHTA, FQGTGA. The junction had 2 bases not matched to a gene; V was cut back by 2 bases and J by 4 bases. CDR3 length: 15 residues. CDR3 bases: TGTGCCAGCAGCTTACTAGCGGGAGAGTACAATGAGCAGTTCTTC. Protein sequence: CASSLLAGEYNEQFF.

The chain has TRBV27 and TRBJ2-3, with no clear D. The germline V gene has CDR1 MNHEY and CDR2 SMNVEV (reference sequence). CDR3 length: 14 amino acids. Trimming stripped 1 base from V and 1 base from J, with 6 bases between. The CDR3 DNA reads TGTGCCAGCAGTTTATGGCAGGGCACAGATACGCAGTATTTT. This translates into CASSLWQGTDTQYF.